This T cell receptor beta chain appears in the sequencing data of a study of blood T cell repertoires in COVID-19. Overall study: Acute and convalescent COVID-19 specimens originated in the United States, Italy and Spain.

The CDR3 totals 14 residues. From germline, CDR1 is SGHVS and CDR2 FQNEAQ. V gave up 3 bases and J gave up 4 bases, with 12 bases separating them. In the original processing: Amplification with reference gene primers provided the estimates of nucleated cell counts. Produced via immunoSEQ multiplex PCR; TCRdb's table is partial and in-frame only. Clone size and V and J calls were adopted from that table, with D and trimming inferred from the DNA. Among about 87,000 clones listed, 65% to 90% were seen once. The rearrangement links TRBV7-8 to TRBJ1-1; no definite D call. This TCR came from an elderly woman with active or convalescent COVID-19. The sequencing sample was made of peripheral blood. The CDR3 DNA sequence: TGTGCCAGCAGCTTGGTGGCAAGTTCCACTGAAGCTTTCTTT. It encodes CASSLVASSTEAFF.